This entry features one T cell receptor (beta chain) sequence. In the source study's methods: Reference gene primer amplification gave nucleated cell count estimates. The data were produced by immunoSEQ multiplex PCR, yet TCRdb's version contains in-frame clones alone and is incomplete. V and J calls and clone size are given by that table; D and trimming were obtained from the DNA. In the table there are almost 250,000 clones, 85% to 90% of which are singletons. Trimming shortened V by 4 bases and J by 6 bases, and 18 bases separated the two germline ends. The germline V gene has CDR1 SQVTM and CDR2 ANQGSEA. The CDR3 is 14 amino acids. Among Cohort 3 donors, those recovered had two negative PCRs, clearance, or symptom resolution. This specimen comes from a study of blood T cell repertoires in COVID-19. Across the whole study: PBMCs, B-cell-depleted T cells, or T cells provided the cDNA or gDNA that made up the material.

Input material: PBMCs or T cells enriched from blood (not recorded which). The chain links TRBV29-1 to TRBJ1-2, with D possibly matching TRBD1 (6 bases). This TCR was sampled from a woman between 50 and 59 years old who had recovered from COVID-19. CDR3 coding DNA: TGCAGCGTTGCTTCTACAGGGACCGGGGATGGCTACACCTTC. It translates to CSVASTGTGDGYTF.